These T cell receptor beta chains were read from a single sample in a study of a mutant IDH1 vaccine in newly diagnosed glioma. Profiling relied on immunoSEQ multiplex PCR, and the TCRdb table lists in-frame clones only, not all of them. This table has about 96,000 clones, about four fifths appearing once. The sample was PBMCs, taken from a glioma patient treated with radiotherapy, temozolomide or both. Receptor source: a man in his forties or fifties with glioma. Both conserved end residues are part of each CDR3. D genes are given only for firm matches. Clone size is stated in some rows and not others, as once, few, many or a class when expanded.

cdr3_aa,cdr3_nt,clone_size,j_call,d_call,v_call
CASSPLITGELFF,TGTGCCAGCAGTCCTTTAATCACCGGGGAGCTGTTTTTT,.,TRBJ2-2,.,TRBV7-3
CASSLGGTSGRSDEQFF,TGTGCCAGCAGCTTAGGTGGGACTAGCGGGAGGAGCGATGAGCAGTTCTTC,.,TRBJ2-1,TRBD2,TRBV11-2
CASSQPAAHGETHEQYF,TGTGCCAGCAGCCAACCAGCGGCGCACGGGGAAACCCACGAGCAGTACTTC,.,TRBJ2-7,.,TRBV7-9
CAIRAAPNQPQHF,TGTGCCATCCGGGCAGCCCCCAATCAGCCCCAGCATTTT,.,TRBJ1-5,.,TRBV10-3
CASSQGGWSTDTQYF,TGCGCCAGCAGCCAAGGGGGGTGGTCCACAGATACGCAGTATTTT,.,TRBJ2-3,.,TRBV4-3
CSVEYRETQYF,TGCAGCGTTGAATATCGGGAGACCCAGTACTTC,.,TRBJ2-5,.,TRBV29-1
CSVEDRNRADTQYF,TGCAGCGTTGAGGACCGTAACCGGGCAGATACGCAGTATTTT,.,TRBJ2-3,.,TRBV29-1
CASRKGGLNTEAFF,TGTGCCAGCAGGAAGGGGGGACTCAACACTGAAGCTTTCTTT,few,TRBJ1-1,.,TRBV2
CASSKCQAVAGGSLKNIQYF,.,.,TRBJ2-4,.,TRBV21-1
CSVQGGPSEKLFF,TGCAGCGTCCAAGGCGGACCTAGCGAAAAACTGTTTTTT,.,TRBJ1-4,.,TRBV29-1
CARSDRNTGELFF,TGTGCCAGATCGGACAGAAACACCGGGGAGCTGTTTTTT,few,TRBJ2-2,.,TRBV2
CASSLLAGGSEQYF,TGTGCCAGCAGCTTACTAGCGGGAGGTTCCGAGCAGTACTTC,once,TRBJ2-7,TRBD2,TRBV7-9
CASSEGGRANYGYTF,TGTGCCAGCAGTGAAGGCGGCAGGGCAAACTATGGCTACACCTTC,.,TRBJ1-2,.,TRBV25-1
CASSIAGLGTGELFF,TGTGCCAGCAGCATAGCGGGGTTGGGCACCGGGGAGCTGTTTTTT,.,TRBJ2-2,TRBD2,TRBV6-5
CASSVVGGIDYGYTF,TGTGCCAGCAGTGTGGTCGGGGGGATTGACTATGGCTACACCTTC,.,TRBJ1-2,.,TRBV6-1
CSALLGAEAFF,TGCAGTGCCCTGCTTGGGGCTGAAGCTTTCTTT,many,TRBJ1-1,.,TRBV20-1
CASSVAGVGNEQFF,TGTGCCAGCAGCGTAGCAGGGGTCGGAAATGAGCAGTTCTTC,.,TRBJ2-1,.,TRBV9
CASSIGGATYNEQFF,TGTGCCAGTAGTATAGGCGGAGCCACCTACAATGAGCAGTTCTTC,.,TRBJ2-1,.,TRBV19
CASSRQGNYGYTF,TGTGCCAGCAGTAGACAGGGCAACTATGGCTACACCTTC,.,TRBJ1-2,TRBD1,TRBV6-5
CASSGYHTGELFF,TGTGCCAGCAGCGGCTATCACACCGGGGAGCTGTTTTTT,.,TRBJ2-2,.,TRBV5-5
CASSQGPGQGGYSGNTIYF,TGTGCCAGCAGCCAAGGTCCGGGACAGGGAGGCTACTCTGGAAACACCATATATTTT,.,TRBJ1-3,TRBD1,TRBV4-2
CASSLGQGAVRGYTF,TGTGCCAGCAGCTTGGGACAGGGGGCGGTGCGTGGCTACACCTTC,once,TRBJ1-2,TRBD1,TRBV7-2